These 11 T cell receptor beta chains were all obtained from the same sample, sequenced in a study of blood T cell repertoires in COVID-19 (TCRdb year 2020). The library relied on the immunoSEQ multiplex PCR assay. Here the immuneACCESS table is served through TCRdb, limited to in-frame sequences with V and J called. Missing clones are a known gap in these copies; in checked studies unresolved V genes cover under half, and the rest lacks a known reason. The sample records tens of thousands of clones, approximately 79% of which are singletons. The top ten hold 5.4% of the sample. The source material was peripheral blood. The receptor set was obtained from a woman of 80 years or more with active or convalescent COVID-19.

The V gene is TRBV7-9, the J gene TRBJ2-5; TRBD1 matches at 11 bases. CDR1 and CDR2 from the germline V gene are SEHNR and FQNEAQ (reference sequence). The junction had 6 bases not matched to a gene; V was cut back by 2 bases and J by 7 bases. This CDR3 comprises 15 residues. Here the CDR3 reads CASSLTDRGRGTQYF. The CDR3 nucleotides are TGTGCCAGCAGCTTAACGGACAGGGGGCGAGGGACCCAGTACTTC.

The chain is built from TRBV7-2 and TRBJ1-3, with D possibly matching TRBD1 (5 bases). CDR1 and CDR2 (germline): SGHTA, FQGNSA. The ends were cut back, 1 base at V and 8 bases at J, with 9 bases in the middle. This CDR3 is 13 amino acids long. The CDR3 here is CASSLGGGYTIYF. The CDR3 coding sequence is TGTGCCAGCAGCTTAGGTGGGGGGTACACCATATATTTT.

CDR3: CATGGLFKNEQFF. The CDR3 DNA follows: TGTGCCACGGGAGGACTGTTTAAGAATGAGCAGTTCTTC. V is TRBV12-3 or TRBV12-4 and J is TRBJ2-1, with TRBD2 matching over 7 bases. This CDR3 contains 13 residues. V was clipped by 10 bases and J by 7 bases; unmatched bases: 10.

The chain uses TRBV19 and TRBJ2-6; TRBD1 aligns across 7 bases. This CDR3 has 16 residues. V lost 5 bases and J lost 2; bases outside the gene matches: 6. Germline-derived CDR1 and CDR2 are LNHDA and SQIVND (reference sequence). The CDR3 loop is CASSVLTGAGANVLTF. DNA for the CDR3: TGTGCCAGTAGTGTACTAACAGGGGCTGGGGCCAACGTCCTGACTTTC. The variable domain in full, with the rest retrieved from reference TRBV19 and TRBJ2-6, is DGGITQSPKYLFRKEGQNVTLSCEQNLNHDAMYWYRQDPGQGLRLIYYSQIVNDFQKGDIAEGYSVSREKKESFPLTVTSAQKNPTAFYLCASSVLTGAGANVLTFGAGSRLTVL.

The chain uses TRBV7-9 and TRBJ2-3, with TRBD2 as a possible D gene (5 bases). The CDR3 is 14 residues long. Germline V gives CDR1 SEHNR, CDR2 FQNEAQ (reference sequence). V shed 2 bases and J shed 4 bases, with 10 bases lying between them. CDR3 protein: CASSLSTRADTQYF. The CDR3 nucleotides read TGTGCCAGCAGCTTATCCACGCGGGCAGATACGCAGTATTTT.

This clone has only one observation. The CDR3 DNA reads as TGTGCCAGTAGTATATGGGCCCACGCCTACGAGCAGTACTTC. Residues: CASSIWAHAYEQYF. The chain recombines TRBV19 with TRBJ2-7; D remains ambiguous. Germline V CDR1 and CDR2: LNHDA, SQIVND (reference sequence). V shed 2 bases and J shed 2 bases, with 10 bases lying between them. This CDR3 is 14 amino acids long.

The chain is built from TRBV11-2 and TRBJ2-1; possible D gene TRBD2, 5 bases. Germline CDR1 SGHAT, CDR2 FQNNGV. V lost 2 bases and J 4 bases, leaving 12 bases between the germline ends. The CDR3 has 15 residues. In nucleotides, the CDR3 is TGTGCCAGCAGCTTACCGGGGATGGGGTACAATGAGCAGTTCTTC. It encodes CASSLPGMGYNEQFF.

This chain links TRBV3-1 (or the pseudogene TRBV3-2) with TRBJ2-5, with unresolved D. The ends were cut back, 0 bases at V and 4 bases at J, with 9 bases in the middle. Germline lookup yields CDR1 LGHDT and CDR2 YNNKEL (reference sequence). This CDR3 contains 14 residues. This CDR3 reads CASSQDLRGETQYF. The CDR3 DNA is TGTGCCAGCAGCCAAGACCTACGCGGAGAGACCCAGTACTTC.

This chain connects TRBV19 to TRBJ1-1, with D perhaps TRBD1 (6 bases). Germline V gene sequence: CDR1 LNHDA, CDR2 SQIVND (reference sequence). The CDR3 runs 15 residues. V gave up 6 bases and J gave up 0 bases, with 14 bases separating them. CDR3 loop: CASSQEDRLNTEAFF. CDR3 bases: TGTGCCAGTAGCCAGGAAGACAGGCTGAACACTGAAGCTTTCTTT.

V gene TRBV18 combines with J gene TRBJ2-7; 9 positions agree with TRBD2. The germline CDR1 and CDR2 sequences are KGHSH and LQKENI. The CDR3 contains 14 residues. With V trimmed by 3 bases and J by 5 bases, 5 bases remained unmatched. The CDR3, as DNA: TGTGCCAGCTCACCGTCTAGCGGGATTCACGAGCAGTACTTC. Translation gives CASSPSSGIHEQYF. Full variable domain (rest looked up from reference TRBV18 and TRBJ2-7): NAGVMQNPRHLVRRRGQEARLRCSPMKGHSHVYWYRQLPEEGLKFMVYLQKENIIDESGMPKERFSAEFPKEGPSILRIQQVVRGDSAAYFCASSPSSGIHEQYFGPGTRLTVT.

The J gene is TRBJ2-7, the V gene TRBV18; weak D call: TRBD1 (5 bases). Looked up from germline, CDR1 is KGHSH and CDR2 is LQKENI. V dropped 3 bases and J dropped 6 bases, with 21 bases sitting between them. The CDR3 loop spans 16 amino acids. In nucleotides, the CDR3 is TGTGCCAGCTCACCCGGTTTTCGGCAGGGTCGGCGCGAGCAGTACTTC. Residues: CASSPGFRQGRREQYF.